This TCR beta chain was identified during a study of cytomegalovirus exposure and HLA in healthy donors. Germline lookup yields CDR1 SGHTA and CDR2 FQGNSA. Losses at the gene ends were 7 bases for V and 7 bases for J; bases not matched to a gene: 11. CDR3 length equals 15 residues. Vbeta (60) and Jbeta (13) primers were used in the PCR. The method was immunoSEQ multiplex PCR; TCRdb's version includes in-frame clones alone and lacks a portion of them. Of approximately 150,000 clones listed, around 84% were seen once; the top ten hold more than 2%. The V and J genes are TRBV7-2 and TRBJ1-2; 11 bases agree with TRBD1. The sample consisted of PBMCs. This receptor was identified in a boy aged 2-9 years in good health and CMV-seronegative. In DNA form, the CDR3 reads TGTGCCAGCACCAGAGAATGGACAGGGGGCTTTGGCTACACCTTC. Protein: CASTREWTGGFGYTF.